The rows below give T cell receptor beta chains drawn from one sample of a study of CD8 T cells in Susac syndrome. TCRdb ran MiXCR on the immunoSEQ multiplex PCR reads and lists one entry per CDR3 protein. The table includes around 280,000 distinct CDR3 sequences, 70% to 90% detected once. Sequenced sample: CD8+ T cells from PBMCs. These receptors were taken from a human donor with multiple sclerosis. The CDR3 runs from the conserved cysteine through the conserved F or W. The D gene is left open where the match is weak. Rows give clone size only sometimes, using once, few, many, or a class for an expanded clone.

.	.	TRBV7-9	TRBJ1-2	TGTGCCAGCAGTTTAGACCGGGGACCCGATGGCTACACCTTC	CASSLDRGPDGYTF
.	.	TRBV6-2/TRBV6-3	TRBJ2-1	TGTGCCAGCAGTTTTGCCCCTTCCATCAGTGAGCAGTTCTTC	CASSFAPSISEQFF
.	.	TRBV20-1	TRBJ2-7	TGCAGTGCTTCGCCGGGACGGTCATACGAGCAGTACTTC	CSASPGRSYEQYF
.	.	TRBV11-2	TRBJ2-7	TGTGCCAGCAGCTATAGGGCAGCCTCTCCCCCCGAGCAGTACTTC	CASSYRAASPPEQYF
TRBD2	.	TRBV10-1	TRBJ2-7	TGCGCCAGCAGCGATAGCGGGAATAACTACGAGCAGTACTTC	CASSDSGNNYEQYF
.	few	TRBV11-3	TRBJ2-7	TGTGCCAGCAGGGATGCGGGCTCCCCTACGGAGCAGTACTTC	CASRDAGSPTEQYF
.	.	TRBV20-1	TRBJ1-2	TGCAGTGCGACCCTGGGGGGTGCCGGCTACACCTTC	CSATLGGAGYTF
.	.	TRBV20-1	TRBJ2-1	TGCAGTGCTAGAGACTGGCAGGGCCAATACAATGAGCAGTTCTTC	CSARDWQGQYNEQFF
TRBD1	few	TRBV2	TRBJ1-1	TGTGCCAGCAGTCCCGGGACAGTTGAAGCTTTCTTT	CASSPGTVEAFF
.	.	TRBV27	TRBJ1-1	TGTGCCAGCAGGGGACGGTGGGGAACTGAAGCTTTCTTT	CASRGRWGTEAFF
.	.	TRBV29-1	TRBJ2-5	TGCAGCGCCCGACCGGGACAAAAGAGAGAAGAGACCCAGTACTTC	CSARPGQKREETQYF